The 20 T cell receptor beta chains below all came from one sample that was sequenced in a study of blood T cell repertoires in COVID-19. Data came from immunoSEQ multiplex PCR; TCRdb stores just in-frame clones and leaves some out. The sample has around 330,000 clones; under 95% are singletons. Material for sequencing was PBMCs or T cells enriched from blood (not recorded which). All receptors come from a man aged 55-75 years who had recovered from COVID-19.

This rearrangement joins TRBV10-3 to TRBJ2-7; 7 bases align to TRBD1. The CDR3 contains 13 residues. The germline CDR1 and CDR2 sequences are ENHRY and SYGVKD. J was trimmed by 6 bases and V by 6 bases; bases with no gene match: 8. The CDR3 DNA reads TGTGCCATCAGCGACCGTGACAGGGTCGAGCAGTACTTC. Translation: CAISDRDRVEQYF.

This clone was seen once. The rearrangement joins TRBV5-1 to TRBJ2-1, with TRBD2 as a possible D gene (5 bases). V was clipped by 4 bases and J by 0 bases, with 11 bases between them. This CDR3 is built from 15 residues. The V gene's germline CDR1 is SGHRS and CDR2 YFSETQ. Here the CDR3 DNA reads TGCGCCAGCAGCCACCCCGGGAACTCCTACAATGAGCAGTTCTTC. It codes for CASSHPGNSYNEQFF.

The chain links TRBV6-6 to TRBJ1-4; 8 nucleotides agree with TRBD1. V shed 6 bases, J shed 5 bases, and the junction held 5 bases outside the gene matches. Germline V gene data show CDR1 as MNHNY and CDR2 as SVGAGI (reference sequence). This CDR3 has 14 amino acids. CDR3 protein: CASSNRQGNEKLFF. CDR3 nucleotide sequence: TGTGCCAGCAGCAACAGACAGGGGAATGAAAAACTGTTTTTT.

This chain links TRBV7-9 with TRBJ1-5; D is unclear. The CDR3 consists of 16 residues. CDR1 is SEHNR, CDR2 FQNEAQ, per germline (reference sequence). V lost 5 bases, J lost 9 bases, and 23 bases lay in between. CDR3: CASSKKGMDSKGPQHF. In DNA, the CDR3 is TGTGCCAGCAGCAAGAAGGGCATGGACTCCAAGGGGCCCCAGCATTTT.

The V and J genes are TRBV5-1 and TRBJ2-5, with 12 bases lining up with TRBD2. This CDR3 region has 16 residues. Germline trimming cut 2 bases from V and 5 bases from J; bases unmatched to any gene: 7. Germline CDR1 reads SGHRS; CDR2 reads YFSETQ. The CDR3 is CASSLQLAGGEETQYF. CDR3 sequence (DNA): TGCGCCAGCAGCTTACAGCTAGCGGGAGGGGAGGAGACCCAGTACTTC. Filled out from reference TRBV5-1 and TRBJ2-5, the complete variable domain reads KAGVTQTPRYLIKTRGQQVTLSCSPISGHRSVSWYQQTPGQGLQFLFEYFSETQRNKGNFPGRFSGRQFSNSRSEMNVSTLELGDSALYLCASSLQLAGGEETQYFGPGTRLLVL.

The chain is built from TRBV18 and TRBJ1-5; 11 nucleotides line up with TRBD1. V lost 4 bases and J lost 1; bases outside the gene matches: 6. The CDR3 length is 17 residues. The germline gives CDR1 KGHSH, CDR2 LQKENI. As DNA, the CDR3 is TGTGCCAGCTCACTCAGGACAGGGGGCGCGAGCAATCAGCCCCAGCATTTT. Protein product: CASSLRTGGASNQPQHF.

The CDR3 sequence: CASSLAKTGVRGTDTQYF. For the CDR3, the DNA is TGTGCCAGCAGCCTCGCCAAAACAGGGGTAAGGGGCACAGATACGCAGTATTTT. The V call is TRBV3-1 (or the pseudogene TRBV3-2), the J call TRBJ2-3; TRBD1 matches 7 bases. Trimming removed 4 bases from V and 1 base from J; junction bases left unmatched: 14. This CDR3 is 18 amino acids long. Germline V gives CDR1 LGHDT, CDR2 YNNKEL (reference sequence).

This chain joins TRBV29-1 and TRBJ2-1; TRBD2 is a possible D gene (5 bases). Between the trimmed V and J ends, which lost 0 bases and 0 bases, there was a span of 18 bases. The CDR3 consists of 18 residues. Germline V gene lookup returns CDR1 SQVTM and CDR2 ANQGSEA. The CDR3 is CSVEETKLNPSSYNEQFF. In DNA, the CDR3 is TGCAGCGTTGAAGAGACTAAATTAAATCCCAGCTCCTACAATGAGCAGTTCTTC.

The chain links TRBV18 to TRBJ2-5, with 7 bases fitting TRBD2. V was pared by 0 bases and J by 2 bases, with 3 bases of the junction left unmatched. Germline V gene data show CDR1 as KGHSH and CDR2 as LQKENI. The CDR3 contains 15 residues. CDR3 sequence reads: CASSPPGTKQETQYF. In nucleotides, the CDR3 is TGTGCCAGCTCACCACCGGGGACTAAACAAGAGACCCAGTACTTC.

The chain combines TRBV19 with TRBJ2-4; the D gene is possibly TRBD1 (6 bases). Germline CDR1 reads LNHDA; CDR2 reads SQIVND (reference sequence). The CDR3 is 14 residues long. Trimming cost V 5 bases and J 6 bases, with 14 bases left between them. The CDR3 sequence: CASSVTGNGNIQYF. CDR3 in DNA: TGTGCCAGTAGTGTAACAGGGAACGGAAACATTCAGTACTTC.

The J gene is TRBJ1-3, the V gene TRBV28; 10 positions match TRBD1. After removal of 5 bases from V and 2 bases from J, the junction contained 6 bases not matched to a gene. Germline V gene lookup returns CDR1 MDHEN and CDR2 SYDVKM. The CDR3 runs 16 residues. CDR3 region: CASSIRQGAAGNTIYF. CDR3 nucleotide sequence: TGTGCCAGCAGTATAAGACAGGGGGCTGCTGGAAACACCATATATTTT.

This chain connects TRBV6-2 or TRBV6-3 to TRBJ1-1; 8 nucleotides align to TRBD1. The CDR3 is 16 residues long. Germline V gene data show CDR1 as MNHEY and CDR2 as SVGEGT. J lost 5 bases, V lost 2 bases, and 10 bases had no gene match. This CDR3 is CASSYPPGQVPTEAFF. CDR3 sequence (DNA): TGTGCCAGCAGTTACCCGCCGGGACAGGTTCCTACTGAAGCTTTCTTT.

This clone has only one observation. The CDR3 loop is CASSLSGAFAYEQYF. Here the CDR3 DNA reads TGTGCCAGCAGTTTGTCAGGGGCTTTCGCCTACGAGCAGTACTTC. The chain uses TRBV27 and TRBJ2-7; weak D call: TRBD1 (6 bases). Germline loops: CDR1 MNHEY, CDR2 SMNVEV (reference sequence). The ends were cut back, 3 bases at V and 2 bases at J, with 14 bases in the middle. CDR3 length: 15 amino acids.

This clone was picked up one time. The rearrangement links TRBV11-3 to TRBJ2-3, with TRBD2 as a possible D gene (5 bases). Trimming shortened V by 4 bases and J by 8 bases, and 19 bases separated the two germline ends. CDR1 and CDR2 (germline): SGHNT, YENEEA. The CDR3 is 15 amino acids. CDR3 in DNA: TGTGCCAGCAGCTCGGACTTGACGAACACGGGTACGCAGTATTTT. The encoded protein is CASSSDLTNTGTQYF.

The rearrangement uses TRBV19 and TRBJ2-1; 8 positions agree with TRBD2. The CDR3 runs 16 residues. Looked up from germline, CDR1 is LNHDA and CDR2 is SQIVND (reference sequence). Trimming took 11 bases from V and 0 from J; bases not matched to a gene: 12. This chain's CDR3 is CAVSSGYPPSYNEQFF. Here the CDR3 DNA reads TGTGCCGTATCTAGCGGGTATCCGCCCTCCTACAATGAGCAGTTCTTC. The full variable domain, completed using reference TRBV19 and TRBJ2-1, is DGGITQSPKYLFRKEGQNVTLSCEQNLNHDAMYWYRQDPGQGLRLIYYSQIVNDFQKGDIAEGYSVSREKKESFPLTVTSAQKNPTAFYLCAVSSGYPPSYNEQFFGPGTRLTVL.

The chain recombines TRBV4-1 with TRBJ1-2; 9 nucleotides match TRBD1. Per the germline V gene, CDR1 is MGHRA and CDR2 is YSYEKL. V lost 4 bases, J lost 4 bases, and 7 bases stayed unmatched. The CDR3 contains 15 residues. This CDR3 reads CASSRRDREGYGYTF. The CDR3 nucleotides are TGCGCCAGCAGCCGGCGGGACAGGGAGGGCTATGGCTACACCTTC.

This chain uses TRBV4-3 with TRBJ1-6, with no clear D. Germline CDR1 reads LGHNA; CDR2 reads YSLEER. Trimming took 2 bases from V and 7 from J, leaving 18 bases between them. The CDR3 loop spans 17 amino acids. The CDR3 protein is CASSQPPGRSGNSPLHF. In DNA form, the CDR3 reads TGCGCCAGCAGCCAACCGCCCGGTAGGAGTGGCAATTCACCCCTCCACTTT.

The chain carries TRBV5-4 and TRBJ2-3; 8 bases fit TRBD2. CDR1 and CDR2 (germline): SGHNT, YYREEE (reference sequence). The CDR3 spans 17 residues. Unmatched junction bases numbered 7, after V lost 0 bases and J lost 1 base. For the CDR3, the DNA is TGTGCCAGCAGCTTGGCACTAGCGGCGCCCGGCACAGATACGCAGTATTTT. The encoded protein is CASSLALAAPGTDTQYF.

The chain is built from TRBV30 and TRBJ1-6; D not certain. The V gene lost 2 bases and the J gene lost 3 bases, with 11 bases spanning the gap. This CDR3 spans 15 amino acids. Germline assignment: CDR1 GTSNPN and CDR2 SVGIG (reference sequence). The CDR3 spells CAWSTQPYYNSPLHF. The CDR3 nucleotides are TGTGCCTGGAGTACACAGCCTTACTATAATTCACCCCTCCACTTT. Supplemented by reference TRBV30 and TRBJ1-6, the full variable domain reads SQTIHQWPATLVQPVGSPLSLECTVEGTSNPNLYWYRQAAGRGLQLLFYSVGIGQISSEVPQNLSASRPQDRQFILSSKKLLLSDSGFYLCAWSTQPYYNSPLHFGNGTRLTVT.

This clone occurred once. The chain couples TRBV5-1 to TRBJ2-3; the D gene is possibly TRBD2 (5 bases). Trimming removed 5 bases at V and 0 bases at J, with 13 bases between. This CDR3 region has 15 residues. In germline, CDR1 is SGHRS, CDR2 YFSETQ. The CDR3 protein is CASRGLLASTDTQYF. Written as DNA, the CDR3 is TGCGCCAGCAGAGGACTTCTTGCTAGCACAGATACGCAGTATTTT.